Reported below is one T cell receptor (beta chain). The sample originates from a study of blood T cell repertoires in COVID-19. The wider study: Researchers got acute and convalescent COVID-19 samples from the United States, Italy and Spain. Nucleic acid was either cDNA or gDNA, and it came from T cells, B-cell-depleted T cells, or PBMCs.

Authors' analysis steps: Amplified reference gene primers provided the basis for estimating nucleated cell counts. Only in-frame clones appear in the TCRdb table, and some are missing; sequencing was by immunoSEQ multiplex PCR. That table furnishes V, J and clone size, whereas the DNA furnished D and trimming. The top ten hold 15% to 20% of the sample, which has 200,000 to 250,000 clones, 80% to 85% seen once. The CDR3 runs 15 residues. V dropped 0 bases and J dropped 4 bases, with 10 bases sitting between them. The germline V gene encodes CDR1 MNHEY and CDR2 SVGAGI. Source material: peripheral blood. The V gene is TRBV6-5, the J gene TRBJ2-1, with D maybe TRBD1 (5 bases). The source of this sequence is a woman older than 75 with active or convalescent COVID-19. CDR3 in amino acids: CASSYSSGRYNEQFF. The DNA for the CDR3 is TGTGCCAGCAGTTACTCCTCAGGGCGGTACAATGAGCAGTTCTTC.